The T cell receptor (beta chain) described here comes from a study of T-cell memory formation after mild COVID-19. Study at large: Each donor largely had its own TCR clusters. Findings and caveats of the study: Clones shrinking between day 15 and 85 showed a balanced CD4/CD8 split, and those that grew later tilted toward CD4+. Contracting CD8+ clones were enriched in EMRA, CD4+ mainly in CM and EM. The second-wave clones peaking on day 37 were not confirmed as SARS-CoV-2-specific.

The CDR3 has 17 amino acids. V shed 2 bases and J shed 8 bases, with 22 bases lying between them. CDR1 and CDR2 from the germline V gene are MNHEY and SVGAGI. This clonotype was detected only a few times. As yet, its antigen is unknown. TCRdb reprocessed the 5' RACE reads via MiXCR and lists one record per CDR3 protein. The sample includes about 430,000 distinct CDR3 sequences, more than 15% seen only once; the top ten take roughly 21%. The rearrangement links TRBV6-5 to TRBJ2-4; tentatively, D is TRBD2 (5 bases). Sequencing was done on a sample of PBMCs or a T cell subset sorted from them (not recorded which). The receptor was isolated from a man younger than 35 who had mild COVID-19 (a few samples of this study predate the infection). Cell type and time point are not known. The CDR3 bases are TGTGCCAGCAGTTACCTGCCGACTGGACGGGCGGGCTACATTCAGTACTTC. Translated: CASSYLPTGRAGYIQYF.